This T cell receptor (beta chain) emerged from a study of T-cell reconstitution after alpha-beta-depleted transplantation in children. The CDR3 sequence is 15 residues long. Looked up from germline, CDR1 is SGDLS and CDR2 is YYNGEE. V was cut by 2 bases and J by 5 bases, with 14 bases left in between. Library preparation (for TCRbeta) was performed with unique molecular identifiers. MiXCR was run by TCRdb on the PCR reads, yielding one entry per CDR3 protein. The table lists some 490,000 distinct CDR3 sequences, about an eighth of them singletons. This receptor was obtained from a human donor who donated a stem cell graft to a child with combined immunodeficiency. This chain links TRBV9 with TRBJ1-3; D perhaps matches TRBD1 (5 bases). Sequencing used PBMCs from the stem cell graft donor, obtained from the stem cell graft. CDR3 DNA sequence: TGTGCCAGCAGCGTTAACCCGGGACGGAGAAACACCATATATTTT. Protein product: CASSVNPGRRNTIYF.